Following are 19 T cell receptor beta chains from one sample sequenced in a study of response to subunit inactivated influenza vaccine (dated by TCRdb to between 2017 and 2018). The library was obtained by RT-PCR. These reads were obtained on an Illumina HiSeq 2500. TCRdb applied fastp at Q25 and MiXCR to the public reads, then kept only in-frame beta chains. Each CDR3 protein appears once, grouped with its most common genes and DNA. Present in this sample are 500,000 to 600,000 distinct CDR3 sequences, approximately 15% of which were seen just once. The ten biggest clones cover less than 4% of the sample. Sequenced material: CD4+ T cells sorted from PBMCs, taken roughly 24 months after vaccination. All receptors derive from a man in his fifties or sixties who received an inactivated influenza vaccine. Donor details come from another sample of the same person, matched by shared clones.

This chain joins TRBV12-3 or TRBV12-4 and TRBJ1-2; D might be TRBD1 (6 bases). CDR3 size: 15 residues. V was clipped by 1 base and J by 8 bases, with 17 bases between them. CDR3 DNA: TGTGCCAGCAGTTTAGGAGGGACACTACCTAAGGGCTACACCTTC. Its protein is CASSLGGTLPKGYTF.

The chain is built from TRBV6-1 and TRBJ2-5, with 10 bases lining up with TRBD1. J lost 4 bases, V lost 6 bases, and 11 bases had no gene match. Germline V gene sequence: CDR1 MNHNS, CDR2 SASEGT. The CDR3 is 16 amino acids. The CDR3 loop reads CASRRTGTGVAETQYF. DNA for the CDR3: TGTGCCAGCAGAAGAACCGGGACAGGGGTCGCAGAGACCCAGTACTTC.

CDR3 residues: CASSLVYGRGDTEAFF. The CDR3 nucleotides read TGTGCCAGCAGCTTGGTGTACGGCAGGGGGGACACTGAAGCTTTCTTT. V usage is TRBV5-6 and J usage is TRBJ1-1; 7 bases agree with TRBD1. The J segment lost 3 bases and the V segment lost 0 bases, leaving 8 bases of the junction unmatched. In germline, CDR1 is SGHDT, CDR2 YYEEEE. The CDR3 runs to 16 residues.

The chain has TRBV7-2 and TRBJ2-7; possibly TRBD1 or TRBD2 for D (5 bases each). With 5 bases removed from V and 6 bases from J, the gap between germline ends came to 20 bases. The germline V gene encodes CDR1 SGHTA and CDR2 FQGNSA. The CDR3 is made up of 15 amino acids. CDR3 in amino acids: CASSPPGPARVEQYF. The CDR3 region has the DNA TGTGCCAGCAGCCCTCCGGGACCCGCCCGCGTCGAGCAGTACTTC.

This clonotype showed up many times. This rearrangement joins TRBV7-9 to TRBJ1-3; D is ambiguous. The CDR3 is made up of 16 amino acids. The germline V and J ends were trimmed by 7 bases and 0 bases, with 16 bases remaining between them. Germline V CDR1 and CDR2: SEHNR, FQNEAQ (reference sequence). CDR3 protein: CASTLEGFYSGNTIYF. Here the CDR3 DNA reads TGTGCCAGCACCCTAGAGGGTTTTTACTCTGGAAACACCATATATTTT. Drawing the rest from reference TRBV7-9 and TRBJ1-3, the complete variable domain is DTGVSQNPRHKITKRGQNVTFRCDPISEHNRLYWYRQTLGQGPEFLTYFQNEAQLEKSRLLSDRFSAERPKGSFSTLEIQRTEQGDSAMYLCASTLEGFYSGNTIYFGEGSWLTVV.

The genes are TRBV5-1 and TRBJ2-7; D ambiguous. V was shortened by 4 bases and J by 6 bases, with 17 bases between the two germline ends. Germline CDR1 SGHRS, CDR2 YFSETQ. The CDR3 runs 14 residues. CDR3 amino acids: CASSVGPMSSEQYF. CDR3 DNA: TGCGCCAGCAGCGTTGGCCCCATGAGTAGCGAGCAGTACTTC.

The J gene is TRBJ2-6, the V gene TRBV9, with D possibly TRBD1 on 6 matching bases. This CDR3 contains 17 residues. V was pared by 1 base and J by 4 bases, with 15 bases between. The germline V gene encodes CDR1 SGDLS and CDR2 YYNGEE. Here the CDR3 reads CASSVPTGRKGANVLTF. The CDR3, as DNA: TGTGCCAGCAGCGTACCGACAGGCCGTAAAGGGGCCAACGTCCTGACTTTC. The full variable domain, rest sourced from reference TRBV9 and TRBJ2-6, is DSGVTQTPKHLITATGQRVTLRCSPRSGDLSVYWYQQSLDQGLQFLIQYYNGEERAKGNILERFSAQQFPDLHSELNLSSLELGDSALYFCASSVPTGRKGANVLTFGAGSRLTVL.

The chain uses TRBV4-2 and TRBJ1-4, with D perhaps matching TRBD1 (5 bases). The length of the CDR3 is 16 residues. With 0 bases removed from V and 7 bases from J, the gap between germline ends came to 15 bases. Germline CDR1 and CDR2: LGHNA and YNFKEQ. The CDR3 bases are TGTGCCAGCAGCCAAGATCCATTGAGGACAATTGAAAAACTGTTTTTT. Translation gives CASSQDPLRTIEKLFF.

This clonotype was seen only a few times. The chain uses TRBV13 and TRBJ2-3; D possibly corresponds to TRBD2 (5 bases). There are 15 residues in the CDR3. Trimming took off 0 bases at V and 1 base at J, with 8 bases between the two ends. CDR1 and CDR2 (germline): PRHDT, FYEKMQ (reference sequence). The CDR3: CASSLGFSGTDTQYF. The CDR3 DNA is TGTGCCAGCAGCTTAGGCTTTAGCGGCACAGATACGCAGTATTTT.

This clonotype was counted a few times. The CDR3 protein is CSARSGASSYNEQFF. CDR3 in DNA: TGCAGTGCTAGATCGGGAGCCAGCTCCTACAATGAGCAGTTCTTC. The V gene is TRBV20-1, the J gene TRBJ2-1; a possible D gene is TRBD2 (6 bases). V was pared by 2 bases and J by 0 bases, with 11 bases between. The CDR3 has 15 amino acids. Germline CDR1 DFQATT, CDR2 SNEGSKA (reference sequence).

The chain couples TRBV3-1 to TRBJ1-6, with 7 nucleotides matching TRBD1. Germline V gene lookup returns CDR1 LGHDT and CDR2 YNNKEL (reference sequence). The CDR3 is 14 residues long. Germline trimming cut 4 bases from V and 7 bases from J; bases unmatched to any gene: 4. DNA of the CDR3: TGTGCCAGCAGCCGCCCGGGACAGAATTCACCCCTCCACTTT. It is translated as CASSRPGQNSPLHF.

The chain employs TRBV7-9 and TRBJ1-1, with D possibly being TRBD1 (6 bases). The V and J ends lost 4 bases and 10 bases respectively, with 16 bases between them. Germline CDR1 reads SEHNR; CDR2 reads FQNEAQ (reference sequence). The CDR3 has 13 residues. The CDR3 DNA reads as TGTGCCAGCAGCTCAGATTCACCGGGGGCAGCTTTCTTT. Translation gives CASSSDSPGAAFF. The whole variable domain, filled in from reference TRBV7-9 and TRBJ1-1, reads DTGVSQNPRHKITKRGQNVTFRCDPISEHNRLYWYRQTLGQGPEFLTYFQNEAQLEKSRLLSDRFSAERPKGSFSTLEIQRTEQGDSAMYLCASSSDSPGAAFFGQGTRLTVV.

The V and J genes are TRBV12-3 or TRBV12-4 and TRBJ1-2; D is perhaps TRBD1 (5 bases). The CDR3 contains 15 residues. The V gene lost 2 bases and the J gene lost 8 bases, with 18 bases spanning the gap. The CDR3 loop reads CASSLYAGDAGGYTF. Here the CDR3 DNA reads TGTGCCAGCAGTTTATATGCGGGAGACGCAGGGGGCTACACCTTC.

Only a few counts were recorded for this clonotype. Here the CDR3 reads CASSLRGGLEAFF. As DNA, the CDR3 is TGTGCCAGCAGTCTGCGAGGCGGGCTTGAAGCTTTCTTT. The chain carries TRBV12-3 or TRBV12-4 and TRBJ1-1; D ambiguous. V lost 5 bases and J 7 bases, leaving 14 bases between the germline ends. The CDR3 is made up of 13 amino acids.

This clonotype was picked up a small number of times. The chain couples TRBV7-8 to TRBJ2-7, with 7 bases lining up with TRBD1. V shed 1 base and J 7 bases; nucleotides not matched to a gene: 7. The CDR3 extends over 14 amino acids. CDR1 SGHVS and CDR2 FQNEAQ come from the germline V gene. CDR3 region: CASSLGRQGNEQYF. The CDR3, as DNA: TGTGCCAGCAGCTTAGGGCGACAGGGTAATGAGCAGTACTTC.

The chain links TRBV2 to TRBJ2-2; no definite D call. Germline V gives CDR1 SNHLY, CDR2 FYNNEI. Trimming removed 3 bases from V and 2 bases from J, with 10 bases in between. This CDR3 is built from 15 residues. This chain's CDR3 is CASSEGFLNTGELFF. CDR3 coding DNA: TGTGCCAGCAGTGAGGGATTCCTTAACACCGGGGAGCTGTTTTTT. Full variable domain (outside the CDR3, taken from reference TRBV2 and TRBJ2-2): EPEVTQTPSHQVTQMGQEVILRCVPISNHLYFYWYRQILGQKVEFLVSFYNNEISEKSEIFDDQFSVERPDGSNFTLKIRSTKLEDSAMYFCASSEGFLNTGELFFGEGSRLTVL.

This clonotype came up a few times. V is TRBV5-1 and J is TRBJ2-3; 9 bases fit TRBD2. The junction had 9 bases not matched to a gene; V was cut back by 5 bases and J by 2 bases. The CDR3 sequence is 16 residues long. The germline CDR1 and CDR2 sequences are SGHRS and YFSETQ. The CDR3 DNA reads as TGCGCCAGCAGTAAGGGTGGCGGGAGGGCCACAGATACGCAGTATTTT. The encoded protein is CASSKGGGRATDTQYF. Based on the CDR3 plus reference TRBV5-1 and TRBJ2-3, the full variable domain is KAGVTQTPRYLIKTRGQQVTLSCSPISGHRSVSWYQQTPGQGLQFLFEYFSETQRNKGNFPGRFSGRQFSNSRSEMNVSTLELGDSALYLCASSKGGGRATDTQYFGPGTRLTVL.

Only a few counts were recorded for this clonotype. The genes are TRBV7-2 and TRBJ2-1; no definite D call. Trimming left V 0 bases short and J 4 bases short, with 13 bases between. Looked up from germline, CDR1 is SGHTA and CDR2 is FQGNSA. The length of the CDR3 is 16 residues. Here the CDR3 reads CASSLAGTAAYNEQFF. The CDR3 nucleotides are TGTGCCAGCAGCTTAGCGGGCACAGCAGCATACAATGAGCAGTTCTTC.

This clonotype was detected only a few times. The gene calls are TRBV2 and TRBJ2-1; 8 bases agree with TRBD2. V dropped 7 bases and J dropped 9; count of bases not matched to a gene: 11. Germline CDR1 SNHLY, CDR2 FYNNEI. The CDR3 is 14 amino acids. This chain's CDR3 is CASTPGGGRSEQFF. The CDR3 coding sequence is TGTGCCAGCACCCCGGGGGGGGGACGGAGTGAGCAGTTCTTC.